These 3 T cell receptor beta chains were sequenced from one sample in a study of memory CD4+ T cells and cytomegalovirus serostatus. The repertoire was sequenced with immunoSEQ multiplex PCR; TCRdb's copy has only in-frame clones and lacks some. The sample yields some 59,000 clones, 75% to 90% seen once. Single viable CD3+CD4+CD8-CD45RO+ cells were sorted as the memory CD4+ T cells. The sequenced sample consisted of memory CD4+ T cells from blood. The receptors were gathered from an adult in good health and CMV-seronegative.

The chain employs TRBV27 and TRBJ2-7; D is perhaps TRBD1 or TRBD2 (5 bases each). Trimming took 1 base from V and 2 from J, leaving 9 bases between them. Germline assignment: CDR1 MNHEY and CDR2 SMNVEV (reference sequence). The CDR3 is made up of 14 amino acids. The CDR3 here is CASSLLGTAYEQYF. As DNA, the CDR3 is TGTGCCAGCAGTTTATTAGGGACCGCCTACGAGCAGTACTTC.

This chain links TRBV4-1 with TRBJ2-1; tentatively, D is TRBD2 (6 bases). V lost 0 bases, J lost 0 bases, and 9 bases lay in between. There are 16 residues in the CDR3. Germline assignment: CDR1 MGHRA and CDR2 YSYEKL. In nucleotides, the CDR3 is TGCGCCAGCAGCCAAGATGAGCGGGTCTCCTACAATGAGCAGTTCTTC. Protein: CASSQDERVSYNEQFF.

The chain couples TRBV25-1 to TRBJ1-2; possibly TRBD1 for D (5 bases). V was clipped by 2 bases and J by 0 bases, with 13 bases between them. The germline CDR1 and CDR2 sequences are MGHDK and SYGVNS. There are 16 residues in the CDR3. The CDR3 protein is CASSETGRRPNYGYTF. As DNA, the CDR3 is TGTGCCAGCAGTGAAACAGGCCGTCGCCCTAACTATGGCTACACCTTC.